The entry below describes one TCR beta chain. Generated by immunoSEQ multiplex PCR, the TCRdb table keeps only in-frame clones and is missing some. The data hold under 8,500 clones, with around 74% observed a single time. This CDR3 is built from 16 residues. The V and J ends lost 4 bases and 4 bases, in that order; junction bases with no gene match: 13. The V gene's germline CDR1 is GTSNPN and CDR2 SVGIG (reference sequence). The data are from a study of tumor-infiltrating lymphocytes in localized non-small cell lung cancer. Study-level information: Several tumor histologies, both smoking statuses, and some post-neoadjuvant chemotherapy samples were included. Resected tumor was paired with non-adjacent uninvolved lung from the same patient.

Material: lung tumor tissue. The chain joins TRBV30 to TRBJ1-3, with 7 nucleotides matching TRBD1. The clonotype was recovered from a human donor with non-small cell lung cancer. Here the CDR3 DNA reads TGTGCCTGGAAGGGAAGCAGGACAGGAATGGGAAACACCATATATTTT. Its translation is CAWKGSRTGMGNTIYF.